This T cell receptor beta chain appears in the sequencing data of a study of cytotoxic CD8 clonotypes in ibrutinib-treated CLL. Overall study: Response specimens were obtained following a median treatment duration of about 12 months, with a range of 6 to 36.

Germline V gene sequence: CDR1 MDHEN, CDR2 SYDVKM. With 2 bases clipped from V and 2 bases from J, the junction kept 0 bases outside the gene matches. The CDR3 runs 15 residues. Only in-frame clones appear in the TCRdb table, and some are missing; sequencing was by immunoSEQ multiplex PCR. The sample carries fewer than 300,000 clones, 60% to 80% recorded once. This rearrangement joins TRBV28 to TRBJ2-6, with TRBD1 matching 7 bases. This TCR derives from a human donor with chronic lymphocytic leukemia. The specimen was PBMCs, collected at disease progression, from a patient treated with ibrutinib. CDR3 sequence (DNA): TGTGCCAGCAGTTTACAGGGGGCTGGGGCCAACGTCCTGACTTTC. Translating it yields CASSLQGAGANVLTF.